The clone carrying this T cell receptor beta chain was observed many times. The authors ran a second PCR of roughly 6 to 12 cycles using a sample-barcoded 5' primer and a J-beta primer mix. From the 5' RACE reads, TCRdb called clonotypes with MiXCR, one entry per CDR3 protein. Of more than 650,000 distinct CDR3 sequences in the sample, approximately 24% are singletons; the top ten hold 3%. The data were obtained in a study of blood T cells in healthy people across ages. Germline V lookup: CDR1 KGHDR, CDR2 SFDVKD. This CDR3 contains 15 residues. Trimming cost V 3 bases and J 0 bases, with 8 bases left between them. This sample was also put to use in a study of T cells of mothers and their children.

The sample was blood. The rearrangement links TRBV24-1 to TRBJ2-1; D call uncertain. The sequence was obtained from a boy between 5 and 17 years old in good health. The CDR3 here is CATSDASDSYNEQFF. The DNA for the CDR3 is TGTGCCACCAGTGATGCTTCAGACTCCTACAATGAGCAGTTCTTC.